Described below is a single TCR beta chain sequence and its context. The table came from immunoSEQ multiplex PCR; TCRdb's copy has only in-frame clones and leaves some out. This sample has some 200,000 clones; about four fifths occur once, and the top ten carry 6.5% to 9.5%. Germline V gene data show CDR1 as WNHNN and CDR2 as SYGVQD (reference sequence). The CDR3 runs 13 residues. V trimming: 10 bases; J trimming: 5 bases; junction bases outside the gene matches: 8. This entry is derived from a study of blood T cell repertoires in COVID-19. This receptor was obtained from a man aged 40-50 years who had recovered from COVID-19. Sequencing used PBMCs or T cells enriched from blood (not recorded which). The chain couples TRBV10-1 to TRBJ1-2; 9 bases map to TRBD1. CDR3 protein: CATGQGMGYGYTF. The CDR3 nucleotides are TGCGCCACGGGACAGGGAATGGGGTATGGCTACACCTTC.